This T cell receptor beta chain was sequenced during a study of blood T cell repertoires in COVID-19. Turning to the study itself: PBMCs, B-cell-depleted T cells, or T cells were the source of the cDNA or gDNA that made up the material.

This table comes from immunoSEQ multiplex PCR, and its TCRdb copy is limited to in-frame clones, with some not included. Of about 130,000 clones in the sample, about 83% were seen once. Germline-derived CDR1 and CDR2 are MNHNY and SVGAGI (reference sequence). The V and J ends lost 2 bases and 2 bases respectively, with 10 bases between them. The CDR3 spans 14 residues. The V gene is TRBV6-6, the J gene TRBJ2-7, with TRBD2 as a possible D gene (6 bases). Sequencing was carried out using peripheral blood. This receptor was taken from a human donor in a cohort sampled during active COVID-19. CDR3 nucleotides: TGTGCCAGCAGTTACGCTAGCGACACCTACGAGCAGTACTTC. It specifies CASSYASDTYEQYF.